This passage covers 10 T cell receptor beta chains from one sample sequenced in a study of T cell responses to AZD1222 COVID-19 vaccine. TCRdb's table, derived via immunoSEQ multiplex PCR, lists solely in-frame clones and lacks some. Of 96,000 or so clones listed, 75% to 90% were seen once; the top ten hold roughly 24%. The sequenced sample was peripheral blood, obtained on day 0 of AZD1222 vaccination. All receptors derive from an adult in good health.

This chain connects TRBV11-2 to TRBJ2-2; possible D gene TRBD1, 6 bases. V lost 0 bases, J lost 6 bases, and 14 bases lay in between. The CDR3 has 16 residues. Germline lookup yields CDR1 SGHAT and CDR2 FQNNGV. CDR3 sequence (DNA): TGTGCCAGCAGCTTAGATCCGCGCAGGGGCCCCGGGGAGCTGTTTTTT. This encodes CASSLDPRRGPGELFF.

Details on this clone: At one boundary the junction diverges from the germline segment, which might be a read error. The CDR3 sequence is CASSPDPGGLYEQCF. The CDR3 DNA is TGTGCCAGCAGCCCCGACCCTGGCGGGTTGTACGAGCAGTGCTTC. The chain is built from TRBV7-9 and TRBJ2-7, with D maybe TRBD2 (5 bases). Germline assignment: CDR1 SEHNR and CDR2 FQNEAQ (reference sequence). The CDR3 is 15 amino acids.

The chain couples TRBV6-2 or TRBV6-3 to TRBJ1-5; the match to TRBD1 covers 10 bases. The CDR3 has 17 amino acids. V lost 1 base, J lost 5 bases, and 8 bases stayed unmatched. CDR1 and CDR2 (germline): MNHEY, SVGEGT. CDR3 sequence (DNA): TGTGCCAGCAGTTACTGGGGTCCGGGACAGGGGCATCAGCCCCAGCATTTT. Protein sequence: CASSYWGPGQGHQPQHF.

This chain uses TRBV19 with TRBJ2-5; D gene ambiguous. CDR3 length: 14 amino acids. Germline V gene lookup returns CDR1 LNHDA and CDR2 SQIVND (reference sequence). V was clipped by 3 bases and J by 0 bases, with 8 bases between them. Here the CDR3 DNA reads TGTGCCAGTAGTATGATGCCGTACCAAGAGACCCAGTACTTC. Its protein is CASSMMPYQETQYF.

The chain employs TRBV3-1 (or the pseudogene TRBV3-2) and TRBJ1-1; D may be TRBD1 (6 bases). Germline V gene data show CDR1 as LGHDT and CDR2 as YNNKEL (reference sequence). The CDR3 contains 17 residues. The V and J ends lost 5 bases and 0 bases respectively, with 19 bases between them. CDR3 protein: CASSYKWRGGMNTEAFF. The CDR3 DNA reads as TGTGCCAGCAGCTACAAATGGAGGGGGGGCATGAACACTGAAGCTTTCTTT.

The chain links TRBV21-1 to TRBJ2-2; the table's D call, TRBD2, was not checked against the DNA. TRBV21-1 is a documented pseudogene. There are 20 residues in the CDR3. CDR3 bases: TGTGCCAGCAGCAAAATTCTAGCGGGAAGCCCCCCCGCGAACACCGGGGAGCTGTTTTTT. Translated: CASSKILAGSPPANTGELFF.

The gene calls are TRBV5-3 and TRBJ2-5; 7 bases match TRBD2. TRBV5-3 is noted as an ORF with a role that remains uncertain. Trimming took 4 bases from V and 2 from J; bases not matched to a gene: 17. This CDR3 region has 18 residues. The CDR3 reads CARSGTNASVPIQETQYF. In DNA form, the CDR3 reads TGTGCCAGAAGCGGGACTAATGCAAGCGTCCCGATACAAGAGACCCAGTACTTC.

The V and J genes are TRBV7-2 and TRBJ1-3, with D tentatively TRBD1 (6 bases). The CDR3 consists of 18 residues. Germline CDR1 is SGHTA and CDR2 is FQGNSA. V lost 2 bases and J lost 2, with 19 bases in between. CDR3 in DNA: TGTGCCAGCAGCTTAAGGGACACCCGACCTCTTACTGGAAACACCATATATTTT. It translates to CASSLRDTRPLTGNTIYF.

This clone was counted once. The J gene is TRBJ2-3, the V gene TRBV5-4; possibly TRBD1 or TRBD2 for D (5 bases each). The CDR3 consists of 11 residues. In germline, CDR1 is SGHNT, CDR2 YYREEE (reference sequence). Trimming pared 3 bases from V and 10 bases from J, leaving 9 bases between. In DNA, the CDR3 is TGTGCCAGCAGCTACCTGGGGGCGCAGTATTTT. Translating gives CASSYLGAQYF.

The chain employs TRBV6-2 or TRBV6-3 and TRBJ2-3, with TRBD2 as a possible D gene (6 bases). The CDR3 extends over 15 amino acids. The germline CDR1 and CDR2 sequences are MNHEY and SVGEGT. V was trimmed by 5 bases and J by 0 bases, leaving 12 bases between them. CDR3 DNA: TGTGCCAGCAGTGCGCTAGCGCTAAGCACAGATACGCAGTATTTT. This translates into CASSALALSTDTQYF.